A single sample is the source of the 15 T cell receptor beta chains below, sequenced in a study of T cells in Graves' hyperthyroidism and ophthalmopathy. Amplified TCR beta CDR3 regions came from RNA transcripts. A first-round RT-PCR of the TCR CDR3 used the HTBI primer set. TCRdb independently ran MiXCR on the multiplex PCR reads; one entry per CDR3 protein. In the table there are about 420,000 distinct CDR3 sequences, more than 15% of which are singletons. The sample comprised blood. All receptors come from a woman younger than 30 with Graves' hyperthyroidism.

The V gene is TRBV28, the J gene TRBJ2-3, with 9 bases matching TRBD2. The CDR3 sequence is 19 residues long. The germline CDR1 and CDR2 sequences are MDHEN and SYDVKM. V dropped 6 bases and J dropped 11; count of bases not matched to a gene: 27. CDR3 nucleotides: TGTGCCAGCAGCCTCCAGGGCGGGGGGGCTACGGCGGGCAGAGGTGGGCAGTATTTT. It codes for CASSLQGGGATAGRGGQYF.

This clonotype was counted at least ten times. V is TRBV7-8 and J is TRBJ2-5, with TRBD1 matching 7 bases. The germline V gene encodes CDR1 SGHVS and CDR2 FQNEAQ. This CDR3 has 13 amino acids. V lost 5 bases and J lost 14; bases outside the gene matches: 14. CDR3: CASSARQGLKVYF. The DNA of the CDR3 is TGTGCCAGCAGCGCGAGACAGGGCCTAAAGGTCTACTTC.

This clonotype was counted ten times or more. This rearrangement joins TRBV11-2 to TRBJ2-5; 11 bases are shared with TRBD2. The CDR3 is made up of 15 amino acids. Germline CDR1 reads SGHAT; CDR2 reads FQNNGV. The V segment lost 3 bases and the J segment 5 bases; nucleotides outside the gene matches: 5. The CDR3 nucleotides read TGTGCCAGCAGCTTGAATAGCGGGGGGGCGGAGACCCAGTACTTC. The encoded protein is CASSLNSGGAETQYF.

This clonotype was detected ten times or more. The chain has TRBV3-1 and TRBJ1-5; weak D call: TRBD1 (6 bases). The ends were cut back, 0 bases at V and 6 bases at J, with 12 bases in the middle. The length of the CDR3 is 15 residues. Germline V gene data show CDR1 as LGHDT and CDR2 as YNNKEL (reference sequence). The CDR3 spells CASSQDGGATQPQHF. The CDR3 coding sequence is TGTGCCAGCAGCCAAGATGGGGGGGCGACTCAGCCCCAGCATTTT.

Ten or more counts support this clonotype. The rearrangement links TRBV6-1 to TRBJ1-2; D is perhaps TRBD1 (5 bases). The germline CDR1 and CDR2 sequences are MNHNS and SASEGT. CDR3 length: 13 residues. V lost 6 bases, J lost 7 bases, and 15 bases lay in between. The CDR3 reads CASRARGVSGYTF. CDR3 nucleotides: TGTGCCAGCAGGGCGAGAGGGGTTAGTGGCTACACCTTC.

This clonotype was counted only a few times. The rearrangement uses TRBV20-1 and TRBJ2-3; no clear D. V lost 2 bases to trimming and J lost 2 bases, with 14 bases between them. The CDR3 contains 15 residues. The germline V gene encodes CDR1 DFQATT and CDR2 SNEGSKA (reference sequence). CDR3 bases: TGCAGTGCTAGAAGGGCGGTAGGTCCCACAGATACGCAGTATTTT. It is translated as CSARRAVGPTDTQYF.

This clonotype was counted ten times or more. This sequence joins TRBV2 and TRBJ1-2, with D tentatively TRBD1 (6 bases). The germline gives CDR1 SNHLY, CDR2 FYNNEI. CDR3 size: 13 residues. V lost 6 bases and J lost 8, with 16 bases in between. CDR3 DNA sequence: TGTGCCAGCAGCGGGAACAGGGCTTCCGGCTACACCTTC. It codes for CASSGNRASGYTF.

This sequence joins TRBV19 and TRBJ1-1; D is undetermined. The ends were cut back, 3 bases at V and 8 bases at J, with 7 bases in the middle. This CDR3 comprises 11 residues. CDR1 and CDR2 from the germline V gene are LNHDA and SQIVND (reference sequence). The CDR3 spells CASSMRREAFF. As DNA, the CDR3 is TGTGCCAGTAGTATGAGGAGAGAAGCTTTCTTT.

This clonotype occurred many times. The chain has TRBV28 and TRBJ2-7; TRBD1 matches 9 bases. The junction had 9 bases not matched to a gene; V was cut back by 7 bases and J by 5 bases. Germline CDR1 reads MDHEN; CDR2 reads SYDVKM. This CDR3 is built from 14 residues. The CDR3 DNA sequence: TGTGCCAGCAAAGATTCGGACAGGGGCCACGAGCAGTACTTC. Translation: CASKDSDRGHEQYF.

This clonotype appeared many times. The chain uses TRBV2 and TRBJ1-4, with a weak D call TRBD1 (6 bases). Trimming left V 2 bases short and J 3 bases short, with 16 bases between. This CDR3 has 17 residues. CDR1 and CDR2 (germline): SNHLY, FYNNEI. CDR3 bases: TGTGCCAGCAGTGAAAGTGGGGGGGCGCCAGCTAATGAAAAACTGTTTTTT. It specifies CASSESGGAPANEKLFF.

This clonotype was counted many times. The rearrangement joins TRBV9 to TRBJ2-5, with TRBD2 matching 9 bases. Germline lookup yields CDR1 SGDLS and CDR2 YYNGEE. V was clipped by 0 bases and J by 5 bases; unmatched bases: 5. The CDR3 is made up of 15 amino acids. In nucleotides, the CDR3 is TGTGCCAGCAGCGTAGGCGGGAGGGCCGAGGAGACCCAGTACTTC. It specifies CASSVGGRAEETQYF.

A few counts support this clonotype. The V gene is TRBV24-1, the J gene TRBJ1-2, with 10 nucleotides matching TRBD1. V shed 4 bases, J shed 8 bases, and the junction held 6 bases outside the gene matches. The V gene's germline CDR1 is KGHDR and CDR2 SFDVKD. This CDR3 has 14 residues. The CDR3 reads CATSDPGQGLGYTF. CDR3 DNA: TGTGCCACCAGTGACCCGGGACAGGGGCTCGGCTACACCTTC.

This clonotype was seen many times. This chain connects TRBV2 to TRBJ1-2; weak D call: TRBD1 (5 bases). Germline V gene lookup returns CDR1 SNHLY and CDR2 FYNNEI. CDR3 size: 14 residues. The ends were cut back, 1 base at V and 6 bases at J, with 12 bases in the middle. This chain's CDR3 is CASSEVGGGHGYTF. CDR3 coding DNA: TGTGCCAGCAGTGAAGTTGGTGGGGGACATGGCTACACCTTC.

The chain joins TRBV3-1 to TRBJ1-2, with TRBD1 matching over 8 bases. The germline CDR1 and CDR2 sequences are LGHDT and YNNKEL (reference sequence). J was trimmed by 8 bases and V by 4 bases; bases with no gene match: 6. This CDR3 is 13 amino acids long. This CDR3 is CASSRGQAMGYTF. The CDR3 coding sequence is TGTGCCAGCAGCCGGGGACAGGCTATGGGCTACACCTTC.

This clonotype appeared a few times. The V gene is TRBV5-1, the J gene TRBJ2-5, with 7 bases lining up with TRBD1. CDR1 is SGHRS, CDR2 YFSETQ, per germline. The CDR3 length is 14 residues. Losses at the gene ends were 4 bases for V and 2 bases for J; bases not matched to a gene: 5. Here the CDR3 reads CASSPTGWQETQYF. The CDR3 DNA reads as TGCGCCAGCAGCCCGACAGGGTGGCAAGAGACCCAGTACTTC. The whole variable domain, remainder taken from reference TRBV5-1 and TRBJ2-5, is KAGVTQTPRYLIKTRGQQVTLSCSPISGHRSVSWYQQTPGQGLQFLFEYFSETQRNKGNFPGRFSGRQFSNSRSEMNVSTLELGDSALYLCASSPTGWQETQYFGPGTRLLVL.